This paragraph covers one TCR beta chain sequence. This clone came up a few times. The clone's antigen remains unknown. No much larger clonotype is one base removed from it; base qualities were not supplied. The sample comes from a study of cytomegalovirus exposure and HLA in healthy donors (dated by TCRdb to between 2016 and 2019). The study in broad terms: In an earlier analysis of roughly 500 of the donors, 276 Gb of sequence data and about 110 million unique TCR beta sequences from about 190 million T cells were reported. Around 320 gigabases of sequencing data and 70 million to 85 million unique TCR sequences were included in an early release covering about 700 HLA-typed donors. The genetic ancestry cluster associated with self-reported Caucasian donors included 70% to 85% of the 300 to 450 genotyped donors. The study aimed to test whether signatures of past pathogen exposure could be identified by cataloging public T cell receptors. The study used immunosequencing to profile the T cell repertoires of 666 subjects and linked those repertoires to cytomegalovirus serostatus. Besides the first cohort of roughly 660 subjects, a separate validation cohort made up of 95 to 150 different subjects was used. To predict cytomegalovirus infection status, the study combined high-throughput TCR immunosequencing, statistical association of individual TCRs with disease status, and machine learning. In a later analysis, previously published TCR beta repertoires from more than 500 donors were re-analyzed and high-resolution HLA genotyping was added so that TCR occurrence patterns could be studied. In the later analysis, no new phenotypic data were used to find candidate immune exposures; instead, reliance was placed on TCR beta sequences and their occurrence across donors. To decide whether each TCR beta V gene segment behaved as functional or pseudogenic, an earlier analysis of some 570 of the donors relied on high-throughput TCR beta sequencing. Donor age, sex, ethnicity and CMV serostatus were compiled together with the repertoire data. A later genetic analysis used genome-wide SNP genotypes for about 65% of the roughly 670 donors, treating that subset as a discovery cohort. Every repertoire in the discovery cohort had been generated on one and the same sequencing platform. HLA typing covered class I and class II loci at four-digit resolution. Typing coverage varied by locus: roughly 629-640 donors for A, B, C, DRB1 and DQB1; roughly 560 for DQA1; more than 600 for DPA1; roughly 450 for DPB1. Roughly 5 DR-DQ haplotypes were handled as single units for association and clustering because linkage in the cohort was strong. On average, 235,054 unique TCR beta nucleotide sequences were sequenced per donor among some 420 genotyped donors of the cohort, with roughly 19% of those sequences being non-productive.

Here is what the overall study found, with its caveats: In a later analysis, TCR association rates were found to vary across HLA loci, with the most associated TCRs seen for DRB1 alleles and the fewest for HLA-C alleles. In vitro tests confirmed that a few of the cytomegalovirus-associated TCR beta chains recognize cytomegalovirus antigens. Broadly in line with IMGT annotations, most TCR beta V segments showed up in productive rearrangements about 87% or about 30% of the time in an earlier analysis of around 550 of the donors. The sequencing pipeline was judged likely to have produced a cluster of highly shared sequence variants as a technical artifact. Most CMV-associated TCR beta chains appeared to be HLA-restricted in a later analysis, and the HLA associations seemed to be driven largely by CMV exposure. The classifier was reported to diagnose cytomegalovirus status with high specificity and sensitivity in both the original cohort and the validation cohort. Immune exposure information for the cohort was limited to CMV serostatus. Several of the top co-occurrence clusters appeared to be linked to parvovirus B19, influenza, CMV and Epstein-Barr virus, according to a later analysis. A further reported finding was that TCR beta sequences accurately predicted the HLA-A and HLA-B alleles for most subjects in the first cohort. At a false discovery rate of 0.05, a later analysis linked 16,000 or so TCR beta sequences to specific HLA alleles. Because counts were too low, 15 or so rarely observed V segments, including chromosome 9 orphons, were excluded from the earlier analysis of fewer than 650 of the donors. Correlated functional status among segregating V segments might reflect linkage disequilibrium, but an unknown experimental factor could not be ruled out. A later genetic analysis reported fewer N-insertions in productive TCRs among donors in an Asian-associated ancestry cluster than the approximately 670-donor mean. In this cohort, only TCR beta chains were sequenced, and detectable features were limited by the absence of alpha or paired-chain data. The study listed 150 to 200 TCR beta chains as associated with cytomegalovirus. HLA typing was unavailable for some donors at each locus, so association tests used only the typed subset. The 87-base-pair reads could not distinguish some IMGT-functional V segments, including TRBV6-2 and TRBV6-3, so those segments were excluded. The presence/absence analyses assumed that sequencing depth was roughly uniform across donors, and that assumption may not be true. Compared with equally common non-associated chains, HLA-associated TCR beta chains in a later analysis were more clonally expanded and had lower generation probabilities. While some public TCRs were present in many individuals, most TCR sequences turned up only very rarely across donors. It was suggested by the authors that the approach could potentially be generalized to other disease states and immunological phenotypes. An association between a missense DCLRE1C variant and V-gene and J-gene trimming of TCR beta chains was found in a later genetic analysis and replicated in an independent cohort. Assigning TCR associations to individual alleles was difficult when HLA alleles, especially DR and DQ, strongly co-occurred.

The receptor library was made with the immunoSEQ multiplex PCR assay. The multiplex PCR relied on a mix of 60 forward primers for TCR Vbeta segments and 13 reverse primers for TCR Jbeta segments. A multiplex PCR assay on genomic DNA amplified the CDR3 region of rearranged TCR beta genes. The Illumina HiSeq System was used to sequence the amplified TCR beta libraries as 87-base-pair reads. Per the source publication's procedure: A later analysis tallied 75 million to 95 million unique TCR beta chains across the 666 repertoires, and about 12 million of those chains were shared by two or more donors. To remove PCR and sequencing errors, raw reads were error-corrected and collapsed into unique sequences using a nearest-neighbor algorithm that merged closely related sequences. CDR3 sequences were aligned to IMGT reference sequences to assign V, D and J gene segments. Each retained sequence needed at least a six-nucleotide match to both a V gene segment and a J gene segment. A rearrangement counted as productive if the CDR3 had no stop codons and remained in frame with V and J, and every other rearrangement counted as non-productive. Following IMGT convention, CDR3 was defined as the stretch from the second conserved V-encoded cysteine to the conserved J-encoded phenylalanine. Sequences without an unambiguous match to a single V gene segment were excluded from the earlier analysis of approximately 600 of the donors. In an earlier analysis of 587 of the donors, a V segment was called functional when productive rearrangements were above 56.7%, and segregating when the standard deviation between donors exceeded 5%. A statistical classification framework was built to diagnose cytomegalovirus status from the catalog of TCR beta chain sequences. In a later analysis, V and J genes were assigned by comparing TCR nucleotide sequences against IMGT/GENE-DB human TR gene sequences. In a later analysis, CDR3 sequences and most-parsimonious VDJ recombination scenarios were assigned using the TCRdist pipeline. A later analysis defined each TCR beta chain by its CDR3 amino acid sequence plus V-gene family, and excluded reads lacking a unique V-gene family. In a later analysis, several hundred highly shared, low-generation-probability nucleotide sequences were removed to address suspected cross-contamination and a sequencing artifact. In a later analysis, a clonal expansion index for each public chain was calculated from normalized within-repertoire ranks of inferred template counts. In a later analysis, generation probabilities were computed with a VDJ recombination model fitted to out-of-frame rearrangements, and the resulting probabilities were checked against IGoR. In a later analysis, TCR-TCR, TCR-HLA and TCR-CMV co-occurrence was scored with hypergeometric tests, and a repertoire-size bias correction was applied to TCR pairs. False discovery rates were estimated in a later analysis by permuting HLA or CMV assignments 20 times. In a later analysis, co-occurring TCRs were grouped using DBSCAN, and TCRdist sequence similarity was added for clustering within HLA-allele-positive subsets. For co-occurrence clustering, repertoires with fewer than 30,000 or more than 120,000 public chains were excluded, along with roughly five repertoires with anomalous nucleotide sharing. Not all clones reach the TCRdb copy of this immuneACCESS table, which keeps in-frame sequences only. Checked studies attribute under half of the gap to unresolved V genes and leave the rest unexplained. That table gives V, J and clone size, and the DNA gave D and trimming. The table for this sample lists approximately 250,000 clones; about 85% of them were counted only once. The leading ten clones occupy about 0.22% of the sample.

The cohort consisted of 600 to 750 healthy bone marrow donors. At the time of sampling, every cohort member was nominally healthy, though immune exposures that went unrecorded were likely present. The donor was CMV seronegative and belonged to the group of 320 or so seronegative cohort members. A peripheral blood sample was collected from each donor, and TCR beta sequencing was performed on peripheral blood mononuclear cells. Genomic DNA was extracted from the blood cell samples with the Qiagen DNeasy Blood Extraction Kit. The CDR3 has 20 amino acids, counting the end cysteine and phenylalanine. CDR3 DNA is the only sequence kept; it has 60 bases, read in frame from the first base.

Sequencing was performed on PBMCs. The rearrangement joined TRBV21-1 to TRBJ1-4; whether TRBD1, the table's D call, matches the DNA was not checked. TRBV21-1 is a pseudogene segment. The source of this sequence is a girl aged 2 to 10 in good health and CMV-seronegative. CDR3 loop: CASRPGGGQGPSRANEKLFF. At the DNA level, the sequence is TGTGCCAGCAGACCCGGGGGAGGACAGGGGCCTTCAAGAGCTAATGAAAAACTGTTTTTT.